This entry features one T cell receptor beta chain sequence. Its antigen is not identified. Trimming removed 2 bases at V and 5 bases at J, with 10 bases between. The germline CDR1 and CDR2 sequences are SGHTA and FQGTGA. The CDR3 sequence is 13 residues long. This sample is part of a study of radiotherapy plus CTLA-4 blockade in lung cancer. The study's findings and limits: Reported findings show early blood T cell clone dynamics, with interferon-beta, best predicted response. TCR clones of tumor origin grew in blood after radiotherapy plus ipilimumab.

TCRdb's table, derived via immunoSEQ multiplex PCR, lists solely in-frame clones and lacks some. Here the sample spans tens of thousands of clones, almost 85% being singletons. This clonotype originated in a human donor with non-small cell lung cancer whose response to radiotherapy plus ipilimumab could not be evaluated. V gene TRBV7-3 combines with J gene TRBJ2-7; no reliable D call. The material sequenced was peripheral blood, taken from a patient treated with radiotherapy plus ipilimumab. The CDR3 reads CASSLGQADEQYF. Here the CDR3 DNA reads TGTGCCAGCAGCTTAGGGCAGGCAGACGAGCAGTACTTC.